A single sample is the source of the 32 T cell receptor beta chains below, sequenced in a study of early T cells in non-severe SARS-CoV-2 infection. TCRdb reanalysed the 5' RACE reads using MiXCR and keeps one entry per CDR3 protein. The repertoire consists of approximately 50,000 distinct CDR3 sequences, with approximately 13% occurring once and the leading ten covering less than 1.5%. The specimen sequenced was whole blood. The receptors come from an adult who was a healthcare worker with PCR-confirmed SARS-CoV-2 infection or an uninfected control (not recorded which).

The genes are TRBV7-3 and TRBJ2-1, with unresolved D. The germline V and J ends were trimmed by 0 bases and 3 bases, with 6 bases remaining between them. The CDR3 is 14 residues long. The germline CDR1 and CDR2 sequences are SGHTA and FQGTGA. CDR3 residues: CASSLTLGYNEQFF. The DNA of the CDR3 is TGTGCCAGCAGCTTAACCTTGGGCTACAATGAGCAGTTCTTC.

The CDR3: CASSFISRGSSYNSPLHF. For the CDR3, the DNA is TGTGCCAGCAGCTTCATCAGCCGGGGGAGCTCCTATAATTCACCCCTCCACTTT. This rearrangement joins TRBV11-2 to TRBJ1-6; the D gene is possibly TRBD1 (5 bases). V gave up 3 bases and J gave up 0 bases, with 15 bases separating them. This CDR3 is built from 18 residues. Germline assignment: CDR1 SGHAT and CDR2 FQNNGV.

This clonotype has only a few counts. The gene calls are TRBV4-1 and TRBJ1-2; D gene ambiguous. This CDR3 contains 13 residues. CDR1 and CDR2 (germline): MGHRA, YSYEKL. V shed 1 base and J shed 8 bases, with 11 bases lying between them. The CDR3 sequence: CASSQALTGGYTF. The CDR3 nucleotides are TGCGCCAGCAGCCAAGCTCTTACTGGGGGCTACACCTTC.

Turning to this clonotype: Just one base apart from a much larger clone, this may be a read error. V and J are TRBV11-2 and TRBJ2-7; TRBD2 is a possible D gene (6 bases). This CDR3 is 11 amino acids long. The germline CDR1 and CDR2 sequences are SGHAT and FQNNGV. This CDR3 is CVSSPGGEQYF. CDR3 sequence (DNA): TGTGTCAGCAGCCCCGGGGGCGAGCAGTACTTC. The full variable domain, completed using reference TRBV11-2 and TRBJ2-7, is EAGVAQSPRYKIIEKRQSVAFWCNPISGHATLYWYQQILGQGPKLLIQFQNNGVVDDSQLPKDRFSAERLKGVDSTLKIQPAKLEDSAVYLCVSSPGGEQYFGPGTRLTVT.

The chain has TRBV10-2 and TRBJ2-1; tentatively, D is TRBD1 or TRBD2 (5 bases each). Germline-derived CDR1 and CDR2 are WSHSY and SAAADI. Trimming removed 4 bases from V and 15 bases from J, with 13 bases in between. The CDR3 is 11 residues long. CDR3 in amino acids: CASSAGTPLFF. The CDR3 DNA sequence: TGCGCCAGCAGTGCGGGGACGCCGCTGTTCTTC.

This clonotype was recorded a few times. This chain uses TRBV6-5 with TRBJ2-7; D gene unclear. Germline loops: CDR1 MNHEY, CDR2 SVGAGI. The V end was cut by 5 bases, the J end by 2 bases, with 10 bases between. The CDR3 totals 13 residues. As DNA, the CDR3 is TGTGCCAGCAGTACCGGGCCCCCCTACGAGCAGTACTTC. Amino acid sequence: CASSTGPPYEQYF.

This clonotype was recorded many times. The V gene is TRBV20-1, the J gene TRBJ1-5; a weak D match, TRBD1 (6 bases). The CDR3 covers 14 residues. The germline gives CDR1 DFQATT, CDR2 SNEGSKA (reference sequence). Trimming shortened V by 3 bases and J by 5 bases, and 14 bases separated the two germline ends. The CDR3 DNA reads TGCAGTGCTAGTAAACAGGGTTCCGATCAGCCCCAGCATTTT. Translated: CSASKQGSDQPQHF.

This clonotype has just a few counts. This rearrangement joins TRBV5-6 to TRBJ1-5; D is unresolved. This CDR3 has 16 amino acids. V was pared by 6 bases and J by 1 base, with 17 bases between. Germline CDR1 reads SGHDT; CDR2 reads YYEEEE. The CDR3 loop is CASTHWIRGSNQPQHF. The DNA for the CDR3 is TGTGCCAGCACCCATTGGATACGGGGAAGCAATCAGCCCCAGCATTTT. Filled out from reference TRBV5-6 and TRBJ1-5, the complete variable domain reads DAGVTQSPTHLIKTRGQQVTLRCSPKSGHDTVSWYQQALGQGPQFIFQYYEEEERQRGNFPDRFSGHQFPNYSSELNVNALLLGDSALYLCASTHWIRGSNQPQHFGDGTRLSIL.

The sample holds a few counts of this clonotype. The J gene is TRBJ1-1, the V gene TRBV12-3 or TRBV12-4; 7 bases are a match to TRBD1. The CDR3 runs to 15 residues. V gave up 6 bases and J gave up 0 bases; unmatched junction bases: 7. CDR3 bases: TGTGCCAGCAGCCCACCGGGACAGCTGAACACTGAAGCTTTCTTT. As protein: CASSPPGQLNTEAFF.

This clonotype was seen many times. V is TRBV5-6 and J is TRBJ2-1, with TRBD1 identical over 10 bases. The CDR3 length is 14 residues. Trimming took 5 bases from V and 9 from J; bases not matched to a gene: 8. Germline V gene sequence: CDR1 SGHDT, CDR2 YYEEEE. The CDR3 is CASRGQGPTGEQFF. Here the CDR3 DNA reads TGTGCCAGCAGGGGACAGGGGCCCACAGGTGAGCAGTTCTTC.

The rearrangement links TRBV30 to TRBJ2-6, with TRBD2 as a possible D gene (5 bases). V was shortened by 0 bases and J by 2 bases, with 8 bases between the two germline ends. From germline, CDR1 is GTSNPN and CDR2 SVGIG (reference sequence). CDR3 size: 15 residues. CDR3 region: CAWSVLGTGANVLTF. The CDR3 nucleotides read TGTGCCTGGAGTGTACTAGGAACTGGGGCCAACGTCCTGACTTTC.

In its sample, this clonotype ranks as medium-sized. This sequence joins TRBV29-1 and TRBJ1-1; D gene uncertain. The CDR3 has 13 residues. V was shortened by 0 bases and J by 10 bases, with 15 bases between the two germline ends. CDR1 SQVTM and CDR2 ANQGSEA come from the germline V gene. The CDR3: CSVEDNGSLGAFF. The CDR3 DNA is TGCAGCGTTGAAGATAACGGCTCCCTAGGAGCTTTCTTT.

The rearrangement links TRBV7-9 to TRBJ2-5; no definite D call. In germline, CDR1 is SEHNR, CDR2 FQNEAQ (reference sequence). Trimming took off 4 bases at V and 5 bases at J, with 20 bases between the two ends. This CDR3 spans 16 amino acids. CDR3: CASSSPAPGPRETQYF. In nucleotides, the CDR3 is TGTGCCAGCAGCTCCCCGGCCCCGGGCCCCCGGGAGACCCAGTACTTC.

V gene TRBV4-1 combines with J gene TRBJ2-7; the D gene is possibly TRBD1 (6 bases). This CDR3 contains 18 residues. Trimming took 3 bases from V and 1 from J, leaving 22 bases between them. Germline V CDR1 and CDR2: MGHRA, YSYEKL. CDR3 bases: TGCGCCAGCAGCCAGAGCCACTTTATCTCGACAGGATCCTACGAGCAGTACTTC. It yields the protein CASSQSHFISTGSYEQYF.

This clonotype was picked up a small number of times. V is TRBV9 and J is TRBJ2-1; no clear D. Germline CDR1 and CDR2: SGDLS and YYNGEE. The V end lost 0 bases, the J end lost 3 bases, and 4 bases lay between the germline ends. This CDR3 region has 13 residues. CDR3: CASSVADYNEQFF. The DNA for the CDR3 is TGTGCCAGCAGCGTAGCTGACTACAATGAGCAGTTCTTC.

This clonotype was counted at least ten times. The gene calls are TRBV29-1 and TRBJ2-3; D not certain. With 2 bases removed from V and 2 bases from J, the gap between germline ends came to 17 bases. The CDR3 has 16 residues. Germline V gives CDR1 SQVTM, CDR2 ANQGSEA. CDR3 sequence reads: CSVETEPDLYTDTQYF. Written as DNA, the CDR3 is TGCAGCGTTGAAACGGAGCCTGACCTCTACACAGATACGCAGTATTTT.

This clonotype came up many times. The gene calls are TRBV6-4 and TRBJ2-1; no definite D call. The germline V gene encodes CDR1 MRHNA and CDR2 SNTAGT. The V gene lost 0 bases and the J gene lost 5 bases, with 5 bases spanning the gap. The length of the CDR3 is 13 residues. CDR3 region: CASSDSANNEQFF. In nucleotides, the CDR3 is TGTGCCAGCAGTGACTCTGCTAACAATGAGCAGTTCTTC.

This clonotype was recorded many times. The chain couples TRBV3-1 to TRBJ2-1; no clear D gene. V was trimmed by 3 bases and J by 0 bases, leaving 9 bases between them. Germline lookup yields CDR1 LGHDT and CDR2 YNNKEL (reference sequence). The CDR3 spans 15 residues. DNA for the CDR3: TGTGCCAGCAGCCAGCTCCTGGGCTCCTACAATGAGCAGTTCTTC. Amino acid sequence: CASSQLLGSYNEQFF.

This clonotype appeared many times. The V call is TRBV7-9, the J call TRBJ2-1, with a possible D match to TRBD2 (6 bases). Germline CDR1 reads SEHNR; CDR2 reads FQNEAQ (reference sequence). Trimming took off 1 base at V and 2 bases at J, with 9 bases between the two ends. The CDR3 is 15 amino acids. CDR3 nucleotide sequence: TGTGCCAGCAGCTTAGGTTCTAGCGCCTACAATGAGCAGTTCTTC. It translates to CASSLGSSAYNEQFF.

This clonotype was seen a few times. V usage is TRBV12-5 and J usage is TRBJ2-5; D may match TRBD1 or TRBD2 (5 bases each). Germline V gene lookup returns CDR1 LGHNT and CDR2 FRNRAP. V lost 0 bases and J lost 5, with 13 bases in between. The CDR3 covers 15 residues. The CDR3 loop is CASGLVGTPGETQYF. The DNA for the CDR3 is TGTGCTAGTGGTTTGGTCGGGACCCCGGGGGAGACCCAGTACTTC.

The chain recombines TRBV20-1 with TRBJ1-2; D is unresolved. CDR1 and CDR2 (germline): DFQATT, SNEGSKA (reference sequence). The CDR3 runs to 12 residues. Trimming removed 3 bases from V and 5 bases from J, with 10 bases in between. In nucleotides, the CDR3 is TGCAGTGCTAGGGGGTTTGATTATGGCTACACCTTC. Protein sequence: CSARGFDYGYTF.

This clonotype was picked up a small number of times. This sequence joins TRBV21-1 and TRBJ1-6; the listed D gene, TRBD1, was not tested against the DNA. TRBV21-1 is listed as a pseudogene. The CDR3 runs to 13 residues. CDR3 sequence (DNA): TGTGCCACCTCAGCGGGCGCCCGATCACCCCTCCACTTT. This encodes CATSAGARSPLHF.

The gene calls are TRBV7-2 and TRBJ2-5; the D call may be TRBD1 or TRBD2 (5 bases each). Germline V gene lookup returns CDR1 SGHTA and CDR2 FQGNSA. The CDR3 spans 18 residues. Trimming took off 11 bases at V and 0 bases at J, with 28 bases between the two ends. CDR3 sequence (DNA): TGTGCCTCATACAAAGGGGCCGGAGCAGGGAGAGACCAAGAGACCCAGTACTTC. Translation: CASYKGAGAGRDQETQYF.

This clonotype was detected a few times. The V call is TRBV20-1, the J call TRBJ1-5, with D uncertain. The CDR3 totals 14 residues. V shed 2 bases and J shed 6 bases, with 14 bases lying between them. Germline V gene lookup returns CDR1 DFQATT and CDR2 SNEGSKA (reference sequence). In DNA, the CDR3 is TGCAGTGCTAGAACCCCTGGAAGAGTTCAGCCCCAGCATTTT. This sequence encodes CSARTPGRVQPQHF.

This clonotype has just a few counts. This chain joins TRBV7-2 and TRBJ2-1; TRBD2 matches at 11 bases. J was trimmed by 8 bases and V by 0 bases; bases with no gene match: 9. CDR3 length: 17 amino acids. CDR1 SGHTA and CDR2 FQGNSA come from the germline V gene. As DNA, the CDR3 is TGTGCCAGCAGCTTAGCGCCTAGCGGGGGGCCCAGTGATGAGCAGTTCTTC. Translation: CASSLAPSGGPSDEQFF. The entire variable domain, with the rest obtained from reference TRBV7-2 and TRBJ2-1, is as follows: GAGVSQSPSNKVTEKGKDVELRCDPISGHTALYWYRQSLGQGLEFLIYFQGNSAPDKSGLPSDRFSAERTGGSVSTLTIQRTQQEDSAVYLCASSLAPSGGPSDEQFFGPGTRLTVL.

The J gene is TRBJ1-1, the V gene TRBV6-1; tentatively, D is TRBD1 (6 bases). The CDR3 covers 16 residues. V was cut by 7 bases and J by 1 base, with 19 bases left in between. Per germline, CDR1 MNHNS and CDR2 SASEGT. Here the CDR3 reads CASIIGIGRGNTEAFF. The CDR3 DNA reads TGTGCCAGCATCATTGGTATCGGCAGGGGGAACACTGAAGCTTTCTTT.

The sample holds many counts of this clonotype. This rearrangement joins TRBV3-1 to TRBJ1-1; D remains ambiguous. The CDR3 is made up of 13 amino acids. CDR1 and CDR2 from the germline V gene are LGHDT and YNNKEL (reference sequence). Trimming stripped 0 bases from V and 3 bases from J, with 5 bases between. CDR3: CASSQELDTEAFF. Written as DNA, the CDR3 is TGTGCCAGCAGCCAAGAACTCGACACTGAAGCTTTCTTT. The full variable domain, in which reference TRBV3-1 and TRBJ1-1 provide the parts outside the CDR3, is DTAVSQTPKYLVTQMGNDKSIKCEQNLGHDTMYWYKQDSKKFLKIMFSYNNKELIINETVPNRFSPKSPDKAHLNLHINSLELGDSAVYFCASSQELDTEAFFGQGTRLTVV.

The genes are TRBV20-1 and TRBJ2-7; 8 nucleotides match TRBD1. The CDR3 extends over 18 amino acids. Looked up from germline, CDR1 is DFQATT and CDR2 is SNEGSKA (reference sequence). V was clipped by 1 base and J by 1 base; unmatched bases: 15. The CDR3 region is CSARVPPKTDRVSYEQYF. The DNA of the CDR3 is TGCAGTGCTAGAGTGCCCCCTAAGACGGACAGGGTGTCCTACGAGCAGTACTTC.

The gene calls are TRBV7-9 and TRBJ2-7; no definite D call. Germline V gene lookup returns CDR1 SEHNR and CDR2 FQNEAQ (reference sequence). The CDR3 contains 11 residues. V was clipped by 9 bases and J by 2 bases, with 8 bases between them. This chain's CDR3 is CARTDPYEQYF. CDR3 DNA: TGTGCCAGGACCGATCCCTACGAGCAGTACTTC.

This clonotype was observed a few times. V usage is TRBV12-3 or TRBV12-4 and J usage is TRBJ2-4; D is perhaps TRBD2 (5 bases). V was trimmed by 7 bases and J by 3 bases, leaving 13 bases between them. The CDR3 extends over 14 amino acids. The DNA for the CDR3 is TGTGCCAGCAAAGAAGGGAGCGGCAAAAACATTCAGTACTTC. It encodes CASKEGSGKNIQYF.

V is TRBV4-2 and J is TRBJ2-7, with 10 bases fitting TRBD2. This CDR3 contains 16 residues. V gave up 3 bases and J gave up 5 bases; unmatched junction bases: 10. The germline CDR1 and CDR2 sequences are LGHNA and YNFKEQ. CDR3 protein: CASSQGPSGGRDEQYF. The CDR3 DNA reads TGTGCCAGCAGCCAGGGGCCTAGCGGGGGTCGCGACGAGCAGTACTTC.

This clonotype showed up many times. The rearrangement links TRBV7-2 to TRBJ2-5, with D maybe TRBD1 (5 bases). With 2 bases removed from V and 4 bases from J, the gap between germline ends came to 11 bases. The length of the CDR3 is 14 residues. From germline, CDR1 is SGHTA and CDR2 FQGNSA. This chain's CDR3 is CASSLWVGPETQYF. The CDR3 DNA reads TGTGCCAGCAGCTTATGGGTGGGGCCAGAGACCCAGTACTTC.